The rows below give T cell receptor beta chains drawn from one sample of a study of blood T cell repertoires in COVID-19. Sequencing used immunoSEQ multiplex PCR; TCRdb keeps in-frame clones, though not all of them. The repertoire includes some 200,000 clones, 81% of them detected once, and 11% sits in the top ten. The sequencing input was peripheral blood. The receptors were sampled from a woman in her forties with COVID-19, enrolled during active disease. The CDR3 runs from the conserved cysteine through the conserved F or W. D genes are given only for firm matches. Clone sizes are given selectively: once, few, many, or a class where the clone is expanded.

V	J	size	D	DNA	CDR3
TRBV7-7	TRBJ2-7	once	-	TGTGCTAGCAGCTTATATAGCGGAGCCTCCTACGAGCAGTACTTC	CASSLYSGASYEQYF
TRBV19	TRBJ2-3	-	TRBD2	TGTGCCAGTAGTTATGCGGGGGGGGACGATACGCAGTATTTT	CASSYAGGDDTQYF
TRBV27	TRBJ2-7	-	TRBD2	TGTGCCAGCAGTTTGGGACTAGCTTCCTACGAGCAGTACTTC	CASSLGLASYEQYF
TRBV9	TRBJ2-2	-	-	TGTGCCAGCAGCACAAGTGACACCGGGGAGCTGTTTTTT	CASSTSDTGELFF
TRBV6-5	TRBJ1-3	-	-	TGTGCCAGCAGTTACTCGACTCCCCAGGAGGACACCATATATTTT	CASSYSTPQEDTIYF
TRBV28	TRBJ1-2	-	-	TGTGCCAGCACCCCTCGGGACTTCTATAACTATGGCTACACCTTC	CASTPRDFYNYGYTF
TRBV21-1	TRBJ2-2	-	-	TGTGCCAGCAGCTACGGACAGGGGGAGAACGGGGAGCTGTTTTTT	CASSYGQGENGELFF
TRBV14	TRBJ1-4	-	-	TGTGCCAGCAGCCAAGATCTTGACAGTGAAAAACTGTTTTTT	CASSQDLDSEKLFF
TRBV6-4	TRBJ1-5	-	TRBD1	TGTGCCAGCGGGACAGGGGAGGGGCAGCCCCAGCATTTT	CASGTGEGQPQHF
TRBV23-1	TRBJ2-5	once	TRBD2	TGCGCCAGCAGTCAATCCAAACCCGGACTAGCGGAGTTCCAAGAGACCCAGTACTTC	CASSQSKPGLAEFQETQYF
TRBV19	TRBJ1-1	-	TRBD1	TGTGCCAGTAGGGGACAGTTGAACACTGAAGCTTTCTTT	CASRGQLNTEAFF
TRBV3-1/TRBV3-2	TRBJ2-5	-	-	TGTGCCAGTACTAAAAGGGGAAGCCAAGAGACCCAGTACTTC	CASTKRGSQETQYF
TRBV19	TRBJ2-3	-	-	TGTGCCAGTAATGTAGCGGTGGGCACAGATACGCAGTATTTT	CASNVAVGTDTQYF
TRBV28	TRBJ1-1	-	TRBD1	TGTGCCAGCAGTCCGGGGACAGGGTGGCCTGAAGCTTTCTTT	CASSPGTGWPEAFF
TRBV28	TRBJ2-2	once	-	TGTGCCAGCACAGAACACCTCTCGAACACCGGGGAGCTGTTTTTT	CASTEHLSNTGELFF
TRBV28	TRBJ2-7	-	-	TGTGCCAGCAGTTTTAACGAGCAGTACTTC	CASSFNEQYF
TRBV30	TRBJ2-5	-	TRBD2	TGTGCCTGGAGAGCGGGGGGGGCACAGTACTTC	CAWRAGGAQYF
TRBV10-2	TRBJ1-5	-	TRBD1	TGCGCCAGCAGGGACAGGGCAGGAGGCAATCAGCCCCAGCATTTT	CASRDRAGGNQPQHF
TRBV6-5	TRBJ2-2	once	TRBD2	TGTGCCAGCACGGGGAGGGAGAACACCGGGGAGCTGTTTTTT	CASTGRENTGELFF
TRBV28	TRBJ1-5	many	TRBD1	TGTGCCAGCAGTTACCAGGGGGCCTACAATCAGCCCCAGCATTTT	CASSYQGAYNQPQHF
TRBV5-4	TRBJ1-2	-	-	TGTGCCAGCAGCTTGCGGGGAGGGGACCTTGGCTACACCTTC	CASSLRGGDLGYTF
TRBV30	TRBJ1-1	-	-	TGTGCCTGGAGCGGGCAGGGGAACACTGAAGCTTTCTTT	CAWSGQGNTEAFF
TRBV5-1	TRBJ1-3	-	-	TGCGCCAGCAGTCCAGGGGACATTATCTCTCTCTCTGGAAACACCATATATTTT	CASSPGDIISLSGNTIYF
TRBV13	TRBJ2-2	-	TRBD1	TGTGCCAGCAGAACGAGGACAGGGTGGGTCACCGGGGAGCTGTTTTTT	CASRTRTGWVTGELFF
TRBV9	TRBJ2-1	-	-	TGTGCCAGCAGCCCAGGGGGGGAGCAGTTCTTC	CASSPGGEQFF
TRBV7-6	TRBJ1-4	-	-	TGTGCCAGCAGCTTAGTTCAAGGGAGTAATGAAAAACTGTTTTTT	CASSLVQGSNEKLFF
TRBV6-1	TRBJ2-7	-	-	TGTGCCAGCAGTGAATCTGCAGGGAACTACGAGCAGTACTTC	CASSESAGNYEQYF
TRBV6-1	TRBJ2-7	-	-	TGTGCCAGCAGTGAAGCGCTTGGAGGCGGACCAGAGCAGTACTTC	CASSEALGGGPEQYF
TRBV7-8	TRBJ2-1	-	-	TGTGCCAGCAGCCAAAGAGGCCGGGACATCAATGAGCAGTTCTTC	CASSQRGRDINEQFF
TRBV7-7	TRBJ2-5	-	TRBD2	TGTGCTAGCACGGACCTGGGGGGGGGAACCCCAGAGACCCAGTACTTC	CASTDLGGGTPETQYF
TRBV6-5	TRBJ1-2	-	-	TGTGCCAGCAGTTACCGGGGGGTTTATGGCTACACCTTC	CASSYRGVYGYTF
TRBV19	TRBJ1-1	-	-	TGTGCCAGTAGTATCCAGGGTAGTGGCACTGAAGCTTTCTTT	CASSIQGSGTEAFF
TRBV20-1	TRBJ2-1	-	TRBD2	TGCAGTGCTAGTGGGCCCGGGAGGGGGTACAATGAGCAGTTCTTC	CSASGPGRGYNEQFF
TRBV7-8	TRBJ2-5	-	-	TGTGCCAGCAGCTTAGAACAACAAGAGACCCAGTACTTC	CASSLEQQETQYF
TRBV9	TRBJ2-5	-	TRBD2	TGTGCCAGCAGCCAACGGGGGAGGGACCAAGAGACCCAGTACTTC	CASSQRGRDQETQYF
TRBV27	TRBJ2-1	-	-	TGTGCCAGCAGTTCGCGACGGGACAACAATGAGCAGTTCTTC	CASSSRRDNNEQFF
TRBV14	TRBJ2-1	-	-	TGTGCCAGCAGCCAACGACTAGTGAGTCACCAGAGCTCCTACAATGAGCAGTTCTTC	CASSQRLVSHQSSYNEQFF
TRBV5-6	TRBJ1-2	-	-	TGTGCCAGCAGCTTGGGCAGGCGGGTCTATGGCTACACCTTC	CASSLGRRVYGYTF
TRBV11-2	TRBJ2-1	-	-	TGTGCCAGCAGCTGGGCGGGCGGCGAGCAGTTCTTC	CASSWAGGEQFF
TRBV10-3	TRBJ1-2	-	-	TGTGCCACAACGACAGGTGGCGGGGGCTACACCTTC	CATTTGGGGYTF
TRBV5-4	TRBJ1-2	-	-	TGTGCCAGCAGCTCACCCCCGAGTTCCGGCTACACCTTC	CASSSPPSSGYTF
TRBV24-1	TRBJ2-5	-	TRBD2	TGTGCCACCAGTGATTTTCTAGCGGGAGTCCTAGAGACCCAGTACTTC	CATSDFLAGVLETQYF
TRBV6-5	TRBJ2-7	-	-	TGTGCCAGCAGTAATTTCCCCGAGGTAAACGGCGAGCAGTACTTC	CASSNFPEVNGEQYF
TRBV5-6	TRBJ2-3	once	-	TGTGCCAGCAGCTCACACCGGGGGAGAGATACGCAGTATTTT	CASSSHRGRDTQYF
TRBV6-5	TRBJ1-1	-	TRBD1	TGTGCCAGCAGGACAGGGGGCTCGAACACTGAAGCTTTCTTT	CASRTGGSNTEAFF
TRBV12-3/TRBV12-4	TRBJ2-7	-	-	TGTGCCAGCAGTGCCGGAATGGGGCACGAGCAGTACTTC	CASSAGMGHEQYF
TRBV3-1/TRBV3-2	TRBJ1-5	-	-	TGTGCCAGCAGCCAAGGTCGTCAGCCCCAGCATTTT	CASSQGRQPQHF
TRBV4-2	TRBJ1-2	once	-	TGTGCCAGCAGCCAAGTTGGTAGACAGGTCACGTCCTATGGCTACACCTTC	CASSQVGRQVTSYGYTF
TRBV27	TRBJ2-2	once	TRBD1	TGTGCCAGCAGTGTCCGGGACAGCAACACCGGGGAGCTGTTTTTT	CASSVRDSNTGELFF
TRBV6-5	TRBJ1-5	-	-	TGTGCCAGCAGTAGCCTGTTTAGCAATCAGCCCCAGCATTTT	CASSSLFSNQPQHF
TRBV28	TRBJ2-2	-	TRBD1	TGTGCCAGCAGTTTATTGGGACAGGGAAACACCGGGGAGCTGTTTTTT	CASSLLGQGNTGELFF
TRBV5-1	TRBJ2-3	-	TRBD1	TGCGCCAGCAGCTTGGCCGGGACAGGGGGCGTTACAGATACGCAGTATTTT	CASSLAGTGGVTDTQYF
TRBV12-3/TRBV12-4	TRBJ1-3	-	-	TGTGCCAGCAGTTGGGGGCCTGGAAACACCATATATTTT	CASSWGPGNTIYF
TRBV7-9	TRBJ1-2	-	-	TGTGCCAGCAGCTCACCCTTCGTGGGGCGTGGCTACACCTTC	CASSSPFVGRGYTF
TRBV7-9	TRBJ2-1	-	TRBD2	TGTGCCAGCAGCCTCTCGGGACTAGCGGGAGGCCCTTACAATGAGCAGTTCTTC	CASSLSGLAGGPYNEQFF
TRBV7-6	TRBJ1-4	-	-	TGTGCCAGCAGCTTAGGGGGATGGGGCGAAAAACTGTTTTTT	CASSLGGWGEKLFF
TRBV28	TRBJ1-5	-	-	TGTGCCAGCAGTTTCGGGGTAGGAAGGCCCCAGCATTTT	CASSFGVGRPQHF
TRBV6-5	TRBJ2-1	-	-	TGTGCCAGCAGGCACGACTTGAGTAGTGAGCAGTTCTTC	CASRHDLSSEQFF
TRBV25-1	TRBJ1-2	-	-	TGTGCCAGCAGGGTAGACAGGTCTGGCTACACCTTC	CASRVDRSGYTF
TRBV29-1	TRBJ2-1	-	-	TGCAGCGTCGGGGGTGAGCAGTTCTTC	CSVGGEQFF